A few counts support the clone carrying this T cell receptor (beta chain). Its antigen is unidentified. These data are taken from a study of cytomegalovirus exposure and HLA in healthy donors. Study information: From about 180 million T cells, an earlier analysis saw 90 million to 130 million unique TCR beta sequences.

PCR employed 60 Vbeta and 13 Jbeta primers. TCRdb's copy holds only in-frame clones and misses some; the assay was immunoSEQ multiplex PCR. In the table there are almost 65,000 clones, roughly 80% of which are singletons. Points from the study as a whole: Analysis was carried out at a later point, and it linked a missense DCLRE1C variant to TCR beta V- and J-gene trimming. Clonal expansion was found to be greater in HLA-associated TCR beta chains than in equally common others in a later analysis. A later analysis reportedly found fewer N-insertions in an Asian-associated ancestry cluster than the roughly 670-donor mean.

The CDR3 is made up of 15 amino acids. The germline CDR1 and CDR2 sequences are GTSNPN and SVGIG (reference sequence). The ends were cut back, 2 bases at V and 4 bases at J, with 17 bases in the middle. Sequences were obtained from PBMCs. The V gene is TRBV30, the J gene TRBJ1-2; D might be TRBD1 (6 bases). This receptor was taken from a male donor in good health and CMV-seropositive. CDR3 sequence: CAWSLAGGDIYGYTF. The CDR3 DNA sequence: TGTGCCTGGAGTCTAGCGGGGGGCGATATCTATGGCTACACCTTC.